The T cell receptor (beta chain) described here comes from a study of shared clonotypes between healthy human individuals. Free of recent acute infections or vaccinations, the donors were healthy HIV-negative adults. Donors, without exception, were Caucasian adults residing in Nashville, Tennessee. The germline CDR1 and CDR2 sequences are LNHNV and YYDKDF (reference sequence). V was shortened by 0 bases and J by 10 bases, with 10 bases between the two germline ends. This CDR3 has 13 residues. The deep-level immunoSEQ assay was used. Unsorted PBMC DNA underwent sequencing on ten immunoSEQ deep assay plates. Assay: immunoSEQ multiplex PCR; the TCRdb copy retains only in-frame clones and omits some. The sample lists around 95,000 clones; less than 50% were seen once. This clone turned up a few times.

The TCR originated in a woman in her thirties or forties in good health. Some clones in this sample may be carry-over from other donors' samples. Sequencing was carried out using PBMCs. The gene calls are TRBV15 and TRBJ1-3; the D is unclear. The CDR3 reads CATSRDLGGTIYF. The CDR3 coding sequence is TGTGCCACCAGCAGAGATCTGGGAGGGACCATATATTTT.